This T cell receptor (beta chain) was identified in a study of shared clonotypes between healthy human individuals. Study results and limitations: A reduction in generation probabilities was seen for non-shared clonotypes relative to those shared by all four donors.

Profiling relied on immunoSEQ multiplex PCR, and the TCRdb table lists in-frame clones only, not all of them. The sample has 2,500,000 or so clones, around 90% seen once. Germline V gene sequence: CDR1 LNHDA, CDR2 SQIVND (reference sequence). Trimming left V 3 bases short and J 3 bases short, with 11 bases between. The CDR3 is made up of 14 amino acids. Of note for this clone: Its target is not known.

The clonotype comes from a man in his late teens or twenties in good health. J is TRBJ1-1 and V is TRBV19; D gene uncertain. The specimen was naive CD4+ T cells sorted from blood. The subset is: CD45RA+ positively selected. CDR3 protein: CASSIGGQDTEAFF. The CDR3 DNA follows: TGTGCCAGTAGTATTGGAGGGCAGGACACTGAAGCTTTCTTT.